These 9 T cell receptor beta chains were sequenced from one sample in a study of OX40 agonist ivuxolimab in advanced cancers. TCRdb's copy holds only in-frame clones and misses some; the assay was immunoSEQ multiplex PCR. The repertoire consists of about 46,000 clones, with approximately 91% occurring once and the leading ten covering approximately 12%. The sample consisted of CD4+ or CD8+ T cells sorted from blood, taken in a trial of the OX40 agonist ivuxolimab. The source of these receptors is an adult with an advanced solid tumor such as melanoma, head and neck, liver or kidney cancer.

This clone was seen a single time. The CDR3 bases are TGTGCCAGCAGCTTTCCGGGACAGGGGGCCGGTGAGCAGTACTTC. This sequence encodes CASSFPGQGAGEQYF. J is TRBJ2-7 and V is TRBV21-1; no check of the table's D call, TRBD1, against the DNA was made. TRBV21-1 is shown as a pseudogene. The CDR3 sequence is 15 residues long.

This clone was counted a few times. The chain combines TRBV7-2 with TRBJ2-3; the match to TRBD2 covers 8 bases. Germline V CDR1 and CDR2: SGHTA, FQGNSA. V was clipped by 2 bases and J by 4 bases; unmatched bases: 8. The CDR3 runs 16 residues. The CDR3 is CASSLLLGLGADTQYF. The CDR3 DNA reads as TGTGCCAGCAGCTTACTACTGGGACTAGGCGCAGATACGCAGTATTTT.

As regards this clone: The sample holds other DNA sequences that translate to the same CDR3. This sequence joins TRBV6-5 and TRBJ2-2; D gene ambiguous. The CDR3 consists of 14 residues. V was clipped by 2 bases and J by 2 bases, with 6 bases between them. The germline CDR1 and CDR2 sequences are MNHEY and SVGAGI. The CDR3 reads CASSYGENTGELFF. CDR3 nucleotides: TGTGCCAGCAGTTACGGGGAAAACACCGGGGAGCTGTTTTTT.

The CDR3 sequence is CASKSPGITYEQYF. DNA for the CDR3: TGTGCCAGCAAGTCCCCAGGGATAACCTACGAGCAGTACTTC. The rearrangement links TRBV27 to TRBJ2-7; tentative D call: TRBD1 (5 bases). V shed 7 bases and J shed 2 bases, with 15 bases lying between them. CDR3 length: 14 amino acids. Germline CDR1 MNHEY, CDR2 SMNVEV (reference sequence).

The chain employs TRBV5-1 and TRBJ2-7; D remains unclear. Trimming removed 4 bases at V and 2 bases at J, with 25 bases between. CDR3 length: 18 amino acids. Germline assignment: CDR1 SGHRS and CDR2 YFSETQ. This chain's CDR3 is CASSLPLVGQADAYEQYF. CDR3 in DNA: TGCGCCAGCAGCCTACCCTTAGTTGGGCAGGCGGACGCCTACGAGCAGTACTTC. The variable domain in full, completed from reference TRBV5-1 and TRBJ2-7, reads KAGVTQTPRYLIKTRGQQVTLSCSPISGHRSVSWYQQTPGQGLQFLFEYFSETQRNKGNFPGRFSGRQFSNSRSEMNVSTLELGDSALYLCASSLPLVGQADAYEQYFGPGTRLTVT.

The V call is TRBV6-1, the J call TRBJ1-5; maybe TRBD1 (5 bases). Germline V CDR1 and CDR2: MNHNS, SASEGT. The CDR3 has 14 amino acids. V lost 7 bases and J 0 bases, leaving 10 bases between the germline ends. CDR3 sequence (DNA): TGTGCCAGCACGCAGGGTTATAGCAATCAGCCCCAGCATTTT. It is translated as CASTQGYSNQPQHF.

As concerns this clone: Other DNA sequences within the sample encode an identical CDR3. The chain is built from TRBV14 and TRBJ2-7; TRBD2 agrees at 10 bases. Trimming removed 7 bases from V and 7 bases from J; junction bases left unmatched: 22. There are 18 residues in the CDR3. CDR1 SGHDN and CDR2 FVKESK come from the germline V gene. The CDR3 sequence is CASITTSSGSQVRAEQYF. Written as DNA, the CDR3 is TGTGCCAGCATCACCACCTCTAGCGGGAGTCAAGTACGAGCAGAGCAGTACTTC.

The rearrangement links TRBV2 to TRBJ2-5; a weak D match, TRBD1 (5 bases). With 6 bases removed from V and 7 bases from J, the gap between germline ends came to 21 bases. The CDR3 sequence is 15 residues long. Germline values: CDR1 SNHLY, CDR2 FYNNEI. CDR3 sequence reads: CASRGDAGLGMTQYF. The CDR3 DNA sequence: TGTGCCAGCAGGGGCGATGCAGGGCTCGGAATGACCCAGTACTTC.

This clone was seen only a few times. The chain is built from TRBV2 and TRBJ2-5; TRBD2 might be the D (6 bases). The germline CDR1 and CDR2 sequences are SNHLY and FYNNEI. The CDR3 has 18 amino acids. V dropped 5 bases and J dropped 5 bases, with 27 bases sitting between them. The DNA of the CDR3 is TGTGCCAGCAGTTTCGAGGAGGGCGGGGTGGCCCAAGTGGAGACCCAGTACTTC. It is translated as CASSFEEGGVAQVETQYF.